This T cell receptor beta chain is from a study of T cell repertoires in cytomegalovirus infection. Study overall: Use of recently identified HLA-C-restricted and well-studied HLA-B-restricted CMV epitopes was part of the study. An indication of both CMV infection and matching HLA type came from public TCR beta signatures. Points from the study as a whole: There were HLA-C-restricted CMV-specific TCR beta clonotypes dominating the ex vivo response.

TCRdb fed the reads into MiXCR, producing one record per CDR3 protein. The sample records 750,000 to 950,000 distinct CDR3 sequences, 25% to 30% being singletons. As concerns this clonotype: Its target is not known.

The length of the CDR3 is 12 residues. Germline CDR1 reads MNHNS; CDR2 reads SASEGT. The V end lost 0 bases, the J end lost 6 bases, and 6 bases lay between the germline ends. The sequence derives from a human donor in good health (CMV status not recorded). Some clones in this sample may be carry-over from other donors' samples. The chain has TRBV6-1 and TRBJ2-7; D not certain. The material sequenced was cultured CD8+ T cells from PBMCs, taken from culture after CMV antigen stimulation. In nucleotides, the CDR3 is TGTGCCAGCAGTGAAGCCTGGGTCGAGCAGTACGTC. It yields the protein CASSEAWVEQYV.